The clone carrying this T cell receptor beta chain was counted ten times or more. This specimen belongs to a study of metastatic and nonmetastatic thyroid tumors. All patients reached thyroid surgery having received no treatment beforehand. Per the authors' pipeline: Clinicopathological groups supplied CDR3 differences that were used to build a distant-metastasis classifier for papillary thyroid cancer. With MiXCR, TCRdb called clones anew from the PCR reads. These V and J calls derive from TCRdb rather than the authors' analysis. The sample has over 25,000 clones, 15% to 20% seen once. The CDR3 spans 16 residues. The V end lost 0 bases, the J end lost 4 bases, and 15 bases lay between the germline ends. Per germline, CDR1 LNHNV and CDR2 YYDKDF (reference sequence).

This TCR came from a female donor with papillary thyroid cancer or a benign thyroid nodule (not recorded which). Some clones in this sample may be carry-over from other donors' samples. The rearrangement joins TRBV15 to TRBJ1-2; possibly TRBD1 for D (5 bases). The sequencing sample was made of blood. CDR3 in DNA: TGTGCCACCAGCAGAGATCTCCCCTCAGGGAGCTATGGCTACACCTTC. This gives the protein CATSRDLPSGSYGYTF.